This entry lists 18 T cell receptor beta chains sequenced from one sample in a study of shared clonotypes between healthy human individuals. Data came from immunoSEQ multiplex PCR; TCRdb stores just in-frame clones and leaves some out. The sample records about 1.4 million clones, roughly 96% being singletons. Specimen: naive CD4+ T cells sorted from blood. Subset described: CD45RA+ positively selected. Receptors originate from a man under 40 in good health.

The gene calls are TRBV11-3 and TRBJ2-2, with 15 nucleotides matching TRBD2. CDR3 length equals 17 residues. J gave up 5 bases and V 5 bases, and 6 bases lay outside the gene matches. The germline CDR1 and CDR2 sequences are SGHNT and YENEEA. CDR3 in DNA: TGTGCCAGCAGCAGGGGACTAGCGGGAGGACATACCGGGGAGCTGTTTTTT. This encodes CASSRGLAGGHTGELFF.

The chain links TRBV6-1 to TRBJ1-5; TRBD1 aligns across 8 bases. Germline-derived CDR1 and CDR2 are MNHNS and SASEGT. CDR3 length equals 16 residues. Germline trimming cut 2 bases from V and 6 bases from J; bases unmatched to any gene: 9. This chain's CDR3 is CASSESATGVSQPQHF. As DNA, the CDR3 is TGTGCCAGCAGTGAATCCGCGACAGGGGTCAGTCAGCCCCAGCATTTT.

CDR3 sequence: CASSFRQRNNSPLHF. DNA of the CDR3: TGTGCCAGCTCATTCCGACAGAGAAATAATTCACCCCTCCACTTT. The chain uses TRBV18 and TRBJ1-6, with a weak D call TRBD1 (5 bases). V gave up 5 bases and J gave up 5 bases, with 13 bases separating them. The germline gives CDR1 KGHSH, CDR2 LQKENI. This CDR3 comprises 15 residues.

The chain uses TRBV5-1 and TRBJ2-7; 11 nucleotides align to TRBD2. The CDR3 is 15 residues long. Germline lookup yields CDR1 SGHRS and CDR2 YFSETQ. Trimming removed 7 bases from V and 1 base from J; junction bases left unmatched: 7. The CDR3 nucleotides are TGCGCCAGCCGGGAGAGACTAGCGGGATCCTACGAGCAGTACTTC. Protein sequence: CASRERLAGSYEQYF.

The J gene is TRBJ2-3, the V gene TRBV5-1; 8 positions agree with TRBD1. This CDR3 comprises 14 residues. Trimming removed 6 bases from V and 5 bases from J; junction bases left unmatched: 8. Germline loops: CDR1 SGHRS, CDR2 YFSETQ. The CDR3: CASNPDRVRDTQYF. The CDR3 DNA follows: TGCGCCAGCAACCCGGACAGGGTAAGAGATACGCAGTATTTT.

The V call is TRBV7-8, the J call TRBJ1-5; 7 bases fit TRBD1. Germline CDR1 is SGHVS and CDR2 is FQNEAQ. V trimming: 5 bases; J trimming: 1 base; junction bases outside the gene matches: 8. There are 16 residues in the CDR3. In nucleotides, the CDR3 is TGTGCCAGCAGCCCACTTTGGGACAGAAGCAATCAGCCCCAGCATTTT. Translated: CASSPLWDRSNQPQHF.

The chain carries TRBV5-4 and TRBJ2-7; TRBD2 might be the D (5 bases). The germline V gene encodes CDR1 SGHNT and CDR2 YYREEE (reference sequence). The V gene lost 0 bases and the J gene lost 3 bases, with 13 bases spanning the gap. CDR3 length equals 15 residues. CDR3 amino acids: CASSLGSGFSYEQYF. For the CDR3, the DNA is TGTGCCAGCAGCTTGGGATCGGGATTCAGCTACGAGCAGTACTTC.

A remark on this clone: This sample includes further DNA sequences coding for the same CDR3. The chain couples TRBV5-1 to TRBJ2-2; D is perhaps TRBD2 (5 bases). The germline V and J ends were trimmed by 3 bases and 4 bases, with 7 bases remaining between them. In germline, CDR1 is SGHRS, CDR2 YFSETQ. CDR3 length: 13 amino acids. The CDR3 loop reads CASSSGSTGELFF. DNA of the CDR3: TGCGCCAGCAGCTCGGGGAGCACCGGGGAGCTGTTTTTT.

A single count supports this clone. The CDR3 is CASSPTDRIGEKLFF. CDR3 bases: TGCGCCAGCAGCCCGACCGACAGGATTGGGGAAAAACTGTTTTTT. J is TRBJ1-4 and V is TRBV5-1; TRBD1 is a possible D gene (6 bases). This CDR3 has 15 amino acids. V lost 4 bases, J lost 8 bases, and 18 bases lay in between. Germline CDR1 and CDR2: SGHRS and YFSETQ.

The V and J genes are TRBV6-9 and TRBJ2-7; D is possibly TRBD1 (6 bases). CDR1 is MNHGY, CDR2 SVAAGI, per germline. Trimming took 6 bases from V and 2 from J, leaving 14 bases between them. CDR3 size: 14 residues. The CDR3 DNA reads TGTGCCAGCAGCCTCACAGGGCCACCCTACGAGCAGTACTTC. Its protein is CASSLTGPPYEQYF.

The J gene is TRBJ1-5, the V gene TRBV6-1; no clear D gene. Germline values: CDR1 MNHNS, CDR2 SASEGT. V was cut by 7 bases and J by 0 bases, with 4 bases left in between. The CDR3 is 12 amino acids. The CDR3 sequence: CASTNSNQPQHF. CDR3 sequence (DNA): TGTGCCAGCACCAATAGCAATCAGCCCCAGCATTTT.

This clone was seen more than once but under ten times. CDR3 amino acids: CASSRVNEQFF. The DNA of the CDR3 is TGTGCCAGCAGCCGGGTTAATGAGCAGTTCTTC. V usage is TRBV7-2 and J usage is TRBJ2-1; D uncertain. V lost 5 bases to trimming and J lost 7 bases, with 6 bases between them. This CDR3 comprises 11 residues. Germline V gene sequence: CDR1 SGHTA, CDR2 FQGNSA.

The chain carries TRBV30 and TRBJ2-3; 7 positions match TRBD2. This CDR3 region has 13 residues. The trim removed 4 bases at V and 6 bases at J, leaving 7 bases unmatched. Germline CDR1 is GTSNPN and CDR2 is SVGIG (reference sequence). CDR3 coding DNA: TGTGCCTGGAATGGGAGGGCTTCGGATACGCAGTATTTT. Its translation is CAWNGRASDTQYF.

With regard to this clone: Other DNA sequences in this sample translate to the same CDR3. The rearrangement uses TRBV6-1 and TRBJ2-7, with D tentatively TRBD1 (6 bases). Looked up from germline, CDR1 is MNHNS and CDR2 is SASEGT. With 8 bases removed from V and 4 bases from J, the gap between germline ends came to 12 bases. This CDR3 has 12 residues. CDR3 residues: CASSTGIYEQYF. The CDR3 region has the DNA TGTGCCAGCTCGACAGGAATTTACGAGCAGTACTTC.

The rearrangement links TRBV5-4 to TRBJ2-3; the D is unclear. The V gene lost 1 base and the J gene lost 4 bases, with 13 bases spanning the gap. The V gene's germline CDR1 is SGHNT and CDR2 YYREEE (reference sequence). The CDR3 length is 15 residues. The CDR3 region has the DNA TGTGCCAGCAGCTTGAAGGCCCAAGGTGCAGATACGCAGTATTTT. This sequence encodes CASSLKAQGADTQYF.

The chain couples TRBV10-2 to TRBJ2-1, with TRBD2 matching 13 bases. Germline V gene lookup returns CDR1 WSHSY and CDR2 SAAADI. The CDR3 sequence is 17 residues long. V lost 2 bases, J lost 5 bases, and 6 bases stayed unmatched. As DNA, the CDR3 is TGCGCCAGCAGTGAGCGCCGGGGACTAGCGGGACACAATGAGCAGTTCTTC. Translating it yields CASSERRGLAGHNEQFF.

Worth noting for this clone: The sample contains more than one DNA sequence encoding this CDR3. The chain employs TRBV10-1 and TRBJ2-7, with D unresolved. Germline V gene sequence: CDR1 WNHNN, CDR2 SYGVQD (reference sequence). This CDR3 is built from 13 residues. V was shortened by 2 bases and J by 2 bases, with 7 bases between the two germline ends. CDR3 DNA: TGCGCCAGCAGTGAGGGGCCGGCCTACGAGCAGTACTTC. This gives the protein CASSEGPAYEQYF.

This clone occurred once. The chain combines TRBV19 with TRBJ1-5; D uncertain. Germline V gene lookup returns CDR1 LNHDA and CDR2 SQIVND (reference sequence). The CDR3 covers 13 residues. V was pared by 8 bases and J by 0 bases, with 8 bases between. The CDR3 nucleotides are TGTGCCAGTTCCTCTGATAGCAATCAGCCCCAGCATTTT. This translates into CASSSDSNQPQHF.